This TCR beta chain was retrieved from a study of blood T cell repertoires in COVID-19. Using immunoSEQ multiplex PCR, the repertoire was profiled, and TCRdb retains in-frame clones only, with some absent. The sample carries tens of thousands of clones, around 91% recorded once. Germline lookup yields CDR1 SGHTA and CDR2 FQGTGA. The CDR3 length is 14 residues. J gave up 4 bases and V 5 bases, and 3 bases lay outside the gene matches. The sequence derives from a man between 70 and 80 years old with active or convalescent COVID-19. This chain joins TRBV7-3 and TRBJ2-2, with TRBD1 matching over 8 bases. Sequencing was carried out using peripheral blood. The CDR3, as DNA: TGTGCCAGCAGCCTCGACAGGGGCACCGGGGAGCTGTTTTTT. This codes for CASSLDRGTGELFF. The whole variable domain, remainder taken from reference TRBV7-3 and TRBJ2-2, is GAGVSQTPSNKVTEKGKYVELRCDPISGHTALYWYRQSLGQGPEFLIYFQGTGAADDSGLPNDRFFAVRPEGSVSTLKIQRTERGDSAVYLCASSLDRGTGELFFGEGSRLTVL.